These 3 T cell receptor beta chains share one sample of origin, sequenced in a study of cytomegalovirus exposure and HLA in healthy donors (dated by TCRdb to the late 2010s). The library relied on the immunoSEQ multiplex PCR assay. The multiplex PCR relied on a mix of 60 forward primers for TCR Vbeta segments and 13 reverse primers for TCR Jbeta segments. Here the immuneACCESS table is served through TCRdb, limited to in-frame sequences with V and J called. Missing clones are a known gap in these copies; in checked studies unresolved V genes cover under half, and the rest lacks a known reason. The sample table lists about 160,000 clones, 82% of them with a count of one. More than 1.3% of the sample is taken by the ten largest. Material: PBMCs. These receptors came from a girl aged 10 to 17 in good health and CMV-seropositive.

The J gene is TRBJ2-5, the V gene TRBV5-6, with TRBD1 matching 9 bases. The J segment lost 5 bases and the V segment lost 2 bases, leaving 4 bases of the junction unmatched. CDR1 and CDR2 from the germline V gene are SGHDT and YYEEEE. This CDR3 is built from 14 residues. CDR3 loop: CASSLQGARETQYF. The CDR3, as DNA: TGTGCCAGCAGCTTACAGGGGGCTCGGGAGACCCAGTACTTC.

The V call is TRBV28, the J call TRBJ2-7; D is possibly TRBD1 (5 bases). V was cut by 6 bases and J by 2 bases, with 8 bases left in between. This CDR3 is built from 12 residues. Germline values: CDR1 MDHEN, CDR2 SYDVKM. The CDR3: CASSLTAYEQYF. DNA for the CDR3: TGTGCCAGCAGCCTGACAGCCTACGAGCAGTACTTC.

The genes are TRBV5-6 and TRBJ2-1; 9 positions match TRBD2. Germline V gives CDR1 SGHDT, CDR2 YYEEEE. The CDR3 totals 13 residues. The V gene end was trimmed by 2 bases and the J gene end by 6 bases; junction bases not matched to a gene: 0. In DNA, the CDR3 is TGTGCCAGCAGCTTAGCGGGGGGCAATGAGCAGTTCTTC. Its translation: CASSLAGGNEQFF.